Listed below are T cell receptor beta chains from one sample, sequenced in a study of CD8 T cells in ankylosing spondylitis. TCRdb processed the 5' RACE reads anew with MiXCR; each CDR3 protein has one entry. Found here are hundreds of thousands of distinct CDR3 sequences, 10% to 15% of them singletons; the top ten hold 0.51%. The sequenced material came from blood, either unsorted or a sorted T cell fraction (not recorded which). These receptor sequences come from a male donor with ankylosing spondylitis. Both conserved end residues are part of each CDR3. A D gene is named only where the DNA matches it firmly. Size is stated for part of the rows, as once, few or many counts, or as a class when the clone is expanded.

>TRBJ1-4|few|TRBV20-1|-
TGCAGTGCTCGGGATTTTCTCGCGGCTAATGAAAAACTGTTTTTT
CSARDFLAANEKLFF
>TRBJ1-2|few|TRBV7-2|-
TGTGCCAGCAGCTCCCAGACGGGCCTGAGGGGCTATGGCTACACCTTC
CASSSQTGLRGYGYTF
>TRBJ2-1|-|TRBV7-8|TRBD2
TGTGCCAGCAGCATACGACTAGCCCCTTACAATGAGCAGTTCTTC
CASSIRLAPYNEQFF
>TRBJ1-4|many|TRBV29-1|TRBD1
TGCAGCGTGGCCGGACAGGTCCCGGGGGAACTGTTTTTT
CSVAGQVPGELFF
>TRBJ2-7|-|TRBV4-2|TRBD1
TGTGCCAGCAGCCAAGATGGGACAGGCGTTACCTACGAGCAGTACTTC
CASSQDGTGVTYEQYF
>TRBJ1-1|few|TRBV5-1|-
TGCGCCAGCAGCTTGGCCATCGGTCTGGGGACTGAAGCTTTCTTT
CASSLAIGLGTEAFF
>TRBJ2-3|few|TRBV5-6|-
TGTGCCAGCAGTCACGGACAAGGAGATACGCAGTATTTT
CASSHGQGDTQYF
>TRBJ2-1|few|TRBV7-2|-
TGTGCCAGCAGCTCCCCCGGGGGGCTAGATTATGAGCAGTTCTTC
CASSSPGGLDYEQFF
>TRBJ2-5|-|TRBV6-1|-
TGTGCCAGCAGCCCCCGCCCGGAAGAGACCCAGTACTTC
CASSPRPEETQYF
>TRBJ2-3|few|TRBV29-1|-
TGCAGTTGGAATGGGGGCTCCAGCACAGATACGCAGTATTTT
CSWNGGSSTDTQYF
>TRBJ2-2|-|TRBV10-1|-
TGCGCCAGCAGTGTTAATTCCCGGGGCCCCACCGGGGAGCTGTTTTTT
CASSVNSRGPTGELFF
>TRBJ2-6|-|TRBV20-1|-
TGCAGTGCTATCGGCTACCCCGGGGCCAACGTCCTGACTTTC
CSAIGYPGANVLTF
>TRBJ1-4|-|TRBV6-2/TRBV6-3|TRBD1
TGTGCCAGCAGTTCCCGACCGGGACAGGGTCGTGAAAAACTGTTTTTT
CASSSRPGQGREKLFF
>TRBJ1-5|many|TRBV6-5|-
TGTGCCAGCAGTTTTAGGGGCATGGGACAGCCCCAGCATTTT
CASSFRGMGQPQHF
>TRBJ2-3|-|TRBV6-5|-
TGTGCCAGCAGTTACCGGTCAATACTCGCAGGGGCTGCAGATACGCAGTATTTT
CASSYRSILAGAADTQYF
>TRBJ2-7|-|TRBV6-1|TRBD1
TGTGCCAGCAGCAGGCCTCCGGGACAGGGGGCGATGTACGAGCAGTACTTC
CASSRPPGQGAMYEQYF
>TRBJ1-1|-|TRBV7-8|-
TGTGCCAGCAGCTTATCGCGTTGGACTGAAGCTTTCTTT
CASSLSRWTEAFF
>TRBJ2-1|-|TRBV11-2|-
TGTGCCAGCAGCTTGCCAGTATCCTACAATGAGCAGTTCTTC
CASSLPVSYNEQFF
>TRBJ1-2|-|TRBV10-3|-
TGTGCCATCAGTGAGTCGAGCGGACGCTATGGCTACACCTTC
CAISESSGRYGYTF
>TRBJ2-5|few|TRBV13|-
TGTGCCAGCAGCTTAGAGTGGGGTAGAAGGGGACAAGAGACCCAGTACTTC
CASSLEWGRRGQETQYF
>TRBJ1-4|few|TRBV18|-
TGTGCCAGCTCACGAACCAGGCCAGGGGCGATGGAAAAACTGTTTTTT
CASSRTRPGAMEKLFF
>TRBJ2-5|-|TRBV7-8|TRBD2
TGTGCCAGCAGCCCCGGGCACGTTCCAGCGGGGGAGACCCAGTACTTC
CASSPGHVPAGETQYF
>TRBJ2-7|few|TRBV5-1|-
TGCGCCAGCAGCTTGTCTCCAGGGACGGACGAGCAGTACTTC
CASSLSPGTDEQYF
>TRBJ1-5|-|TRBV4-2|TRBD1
TGTGCCAGCACATCCATAGGGACAGGGAAAGAGAATCAGCCCCAGCATTTT
CASTSIGTGKENQPQHF
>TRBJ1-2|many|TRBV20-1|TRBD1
TGCAGTGCGCGGACAGGTTTTAACTATGGCTACACCTTC
CSARTGFNYGYTF
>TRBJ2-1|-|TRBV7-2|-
TGTGCCAGCAGTCGAGACCCGGGAACAGGGAATCAGTTCTTC
CASSRDPGTGNQFF
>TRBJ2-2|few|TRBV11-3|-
TGTGCCAGCAGCTTAGCCGGGCAAGGGGAGCTGTTTTTT
CASSLAGQGELFF
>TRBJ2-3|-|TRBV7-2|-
TGTGCCAGCAGCTACGACAGGTTCACAGATACGCAGTATTTT
CASSYDRFTDTQYF
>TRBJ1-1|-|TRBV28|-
TGTGCCAGCCAGGATGACACTGAAGCTTTCTTT
CASQDDTEAFF
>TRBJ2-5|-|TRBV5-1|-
TGCGCCAGCAGCTGGGGAGGTCGGGGGGAGACCCAGTACTTC
CASSWGGRGETQYF
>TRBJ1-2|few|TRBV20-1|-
TGCAGTGCCGTTGTAGGGGTTGACTATGGCTACACCTTC
CSAVVGVDYGYTF
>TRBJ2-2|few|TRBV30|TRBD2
TGTGCCTGGGACTTGGCCCGAACTAGCGTTCGAGACACCGGGGAGCTGTTTTTT
CAWDLARTSVRDTGELFF
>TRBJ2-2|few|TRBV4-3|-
TGCGCCAGCAGCCAAGATCTCGGGTGGAGGGACACCGGGGAGCTGTTTTTT
CASSQDLGWRDTGELFF
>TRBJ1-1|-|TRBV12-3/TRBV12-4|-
TGTGCCAGCACTCAACAGGGCGGGAGTACTGAAGCTTTCTTT
CASTQQGGSTEAFF
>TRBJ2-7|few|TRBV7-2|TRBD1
TGTGCCAGCAGCCCGAGGACAGGGTGGGGTAGTTACGAGCAGTACTTC
CASSPRTGWGSYEQYF
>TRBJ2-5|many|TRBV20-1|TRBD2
TGCAGTGCTAGGTCGATCGGGAGGTCAGAGACCCAGTACTTC
CSARSIGRSETQYF
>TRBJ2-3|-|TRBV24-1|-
TGTGCCACCAGTGATGGACAGCGGACTAGCACAGATACGCAGTATTTT
CATSDGQRTSTDTQYF
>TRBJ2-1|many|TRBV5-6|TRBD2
TGTGCCAGCAGCTGGGGACTAGCGGGGGGCGAGCAGTTCTTC
CASSWGLAGGEQFF
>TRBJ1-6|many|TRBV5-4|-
TGTGCCAGCAGCTTGTACGTTAATTCACCCCTCCACTTT
CASSLYVNSPLHF
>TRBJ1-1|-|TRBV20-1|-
TGCAGTGCTAGAGTACGGACCAGGAACGCTGAAGCTTTCTTT
CSARVRTRNAEAFF
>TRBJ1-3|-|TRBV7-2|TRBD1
TGTGCCAGCAGCTTGCAGGGGGCGTACGGAAACACCATATATTTT
CASSLQGAYGNTIYF
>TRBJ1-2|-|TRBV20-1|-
TGCAGTGCTAGAGATCCCCGGATTTATGGCTACACCTTC
CSARDPRIYGYTF
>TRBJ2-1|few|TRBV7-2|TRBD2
TGTGCCAGCAGCTCTAGCGGGGCCTACAATGAGCAGTTCTTC
CASSSSGAYNEQFF
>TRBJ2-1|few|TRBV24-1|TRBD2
TGTGCCACCAGTGATGCCCCGGGACTAGCGGGGATCTCCTACAATGAGCAGTTCTTC
CATSDAPGLAGISYNEQFF
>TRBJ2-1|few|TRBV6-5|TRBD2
TGTGCCAGCAGTTTCTCAGCGGGACCCCCCCCGTTCTTC
CASSFSAGPPPFF
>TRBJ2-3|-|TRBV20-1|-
TGCAGTGCTCGTCGGGGCGGGACAGAGAGAGATACGCAGTATTTT
CSARRGGTERDTQYF
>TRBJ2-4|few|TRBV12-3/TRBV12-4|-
TGTGCCAGCAGTTCCGCACAGGGAGTCGGCATTCAGTACTTC
CASSSAQGVGIQYF
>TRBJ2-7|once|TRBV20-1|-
TGCAGTGCCCGGGGACGGAGAAACTACGAGCAGTACTTC
CSARGRRNYEQYF
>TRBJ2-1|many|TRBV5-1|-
TGCGCCAGCAGCTCCGGGACACCCTTAGATGAGCAGTTCTTC
CASSSGTPLDEQFF
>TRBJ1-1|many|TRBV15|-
TGTGCCACCAGCAGACCGGACAGCACTGAAGCTTTCTTT
CATSRPDSTEAFF
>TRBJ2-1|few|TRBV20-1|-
TGCAGTGCTAGAGTTGGGACGAGTAATGAGCAGTTCTTC
CSARVGTSNEQFF
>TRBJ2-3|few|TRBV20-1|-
TGCAGTGCTATTATCCTGGCCCAGGATACGCAGTATTTT
CSAIILAQDTQYF